This T cell receptor (beta chain) was captured in a study of post-analysis software for immune sequencing data. Study-wide results and caveats: Multiple sclerosis patients had significantly lower normalized Chao1 diversity than controls. F measure grouped same-batch samples tightly together. TRBV segments more frequent in patients than in controls numbered roughly 5 and included TRBV5-6, TRBV5-1 and TRBV20-1.

Tagging with unique molecular identifiers was a feature of the TCR beta cDNA libraries. Roughly 500,000 cDNA molecules were obtained from roughly 1 to 10 million T cells. TCRdb reprocessed the PCR reads with MiXCR, giving one entry per CDR3 protein. The table lists under 650,000 distinct CDR3 sequences, around 44% of them singletons. V lost 5 bases to trimming and J lost 5 bases, with 17 bases between them. The CDR3 contains 15 residues. Germline CDR1 and CDR2: MGHRA and YSYEKL. This clonotype came up a few times. Its antigen is still unknown. The source material was blood. The clonotype originates from a girl aged 5 to 17 with multiple sclerosis. This chain joins TRBV4-1 and TRBJ2-3, with D perhaps TRBD2 (6 bases). DNA for the CDR3: TGCGCCAGCAGCAACCAGTTCCGGGAGCAAGATACGCAGTATTTT. It encodes CASSNQFREQDTQYF.